The source of this T cell receptor (beta chain) is a study of T cell responses to AZD1222 COVID-19 vaccine. Using immunoSEQ multiplex PCR, the repertoire was profiled, and TCRdb retains in-frame clones only, with some absent. Among approximately 140,000 clones, 92% were seen once, and the ten largest hold 1% to 1.3%. The source of this sequence is an adult who received the AZD1222 COVID-19 vaccine. This sample comprised peripheral blood, obtained 28 days after the second AZD1222 dose.

CDR3 protein: CASSVAGSGELFF. The CDR3 coding sequence is TGTGCCAGCAGCGTAGCGGGGTCCGGGGAGCTGTTTTTT. The chain combines TRBV7-3 with TRBJ2-2; TRBD2 agrees at 8 bases. CDR1 and CDR2 (germline): SGHTA, FQGTGA. The V segment lost 5 bases and the J segment 6 bases; nucleotides outside the gene matches: 2. The CDR3 is made up of 13 amino acids.